A single sample is the source of the 25 T cell receptor beta chains below, sequenced in a study of blood T cells in healthy people across ages (dated by TCRdb to the mid-2010s). The library relied on 5' RACE. Sequenced on an Illumina HiSeq 2500. The second PCR ran for about 7 to 11 cycles and used a J-beta primer mix along with a sample-barcoded 5' primer. TCRdb reanalyzed the raw reads on its own, using fastp at Q25 for trimming and MiXCR for clone calling, and kept in-frame beta chains. Duplicate CDR3 protein sequences are folded into a single record with the most common DNA and genes. The sample table lists 800,000 or so distinct CDR3 sequences, around 25% of them with a count of one. The ten largest clones take up approximately 3.7% of the sample. The sample was also linked to a second study, of T cells of mothers and their children.

The specimen sequenced was blood. The receptors were sampled from a boy between 5 and 17 years old in good health.

The chain links TRBV7-6 to TRBJ2-7; 9 nucleotides line up with TRBD1. V trimming: 5 bases; J trimming: 3 bases; junction bases outside the gene matches: 2. The CDR3 is 13 amino acids. In germline, CDR1 is SGHVS, CDR2 FNYEAQ. The CDR3 DNA is TGTGCCAGCAGCAGACAGGGGGACTACGAGCAGTACTTC. Translating gives CASSRQGDYEQYF.

The chain is built from TRBV7-9 and TRBJ2-5; 9 bases are a match to TRBD1. Matching the DNA end better, TRBJ2-7 makes the J call doubtful. This CDR3 has 14 amino acids. Germline-derived CDR1 and CDR2 are SEHNR and FQNEAQ (reference sequence). CDR3 loop: CASSQETGGHEQYF. The CDR3, as DNA: TGTGCCAGCAGCCAGGAGACAGGGGGGCACGAGCAGTACTTC.

The CDR3 loop is CSANLAGRSYEQYF. The CDR3 coding sequence is TGCAGTGCTAACTTAGCGGGTAGGTCCTACGAGCAGTACTTC. The rearrangement links TRBV20-1 to TRBJ2-7; 7 positions match TRBD2. The V and J ends lost 4 bases and 1 base, in that order; junction bases with no gene match: 7. The CDR3 covers 14 residues. Germline V lookup: CDR1 DFQATT, CDR2 SNEGSKA (reference sequence).

This clonotype appeared a few times. The CDR3 loop is CASSQGPSGPQETQYF. In nucleotides, the CDR3 is TGTGCCAGCAGCCAGGGCCCATCGGGCCCCCAAGAGACCCAGTACTTC. V gene TRBV11-2 combines with J gene TRBJ2-5; possibly TRBD1 for D (5 bases). The CDR3 has 16 amino acids. CDR1 is SGHAT and CDR2 is FQNNGV in the germline V gene. V lost 5 bases, J lost 1 base, and 17 bases lay in between.

This clonotype came up a few times. The J gene is TRBJ2-3, the V gene TRBV14; D is perhaps TRBD2 (6 bases). The CDR3 contains 14 residues. Germline assignment: CDR1 SGHDN and CDR2 FVKESK. Trimming left V 8 bases short and J 5 bases short, with 17 bases between. CDR3 loop: CASCPAGFVDTQYF. CDR3 sequence (DNA): TGTGCCAGCTGTCCTGCGGGATTTGTAGATACGCAGTATTTT.

Worth noting for this clonotype: The germline gene is not matched at one end of the junction; a read error may be the cause. The chain has TRBV4-3 and TRBJ1-4, with D possibly matching TRBD1 (5 bases). Germline V gene lookup returns CDR1 LGHNA and CDR2 YSLEER. This CDR3 is 12 amino acids long. This chain's CDR3 is CASSQDRTTPLF. CDR3 coding DNA: TGCGCCAGCAGCCAAGACAGGACAACACCCCTTTTT.

This chain connects TRBV28 to TRBJ2-2; 9 bases are shared with TRBD2. The V gene end was trimmed by 5 bases and the J gene end by 7 bases; junction bases not matched to a gene: 8. Germline loops: CDR1 MDHEN, CDR2 SYDVKM. This CDR3 spans 15 amino acids. CDR3 DNA: TGTGCCAGCAGTAATTCTAGCGGGATACTCGGGGAGCTGTTTTTT. Amino acids: CASSNSSGILGELFF.

This clonotype was found a few times. The chain combines TRBV7-9 with TRBJ2-1; weak D call: TRBD2 (6 bases). The CDR3 contains 15 residues. Deletions cut 5 bases from V and 8 bases from J, with 19 bases between. Germline V gene lookup returns CDR1 SEHNR and CDR2 FQNEAQ (reference sequence). CDR3 sequence: CASSPSGLRGDEQFF. The CDR3 DNA follows: TGTGCCAGCAGCCCTTCGGGACTCCGAGGGGATGAGCAGTTCTTC.

This clonotype has a handful of counts. The J gene is TRBJ2-5, the V gene TRBV6-6; D remains ambiguous. There are 14 residues in the CDR3. Trimming stripped 6 bases from V and 5 bases from J, with 16 bases between. Germline V lookup: CDR1 MNHNY, CDR2 SVGAGI (reference sequence). CDR3: CASSPSQAFETQYF. As DNA, the CDR3 is TGTGCCAGCAGCCCGTCTCAGGCGTTTGAGACCCAGTACTTC.

The CDR3 DNA reads as TGTGCCAGCACCGGGGTCAACTCCCCAGGGGGGGCTGAAGCTTTCTTT. As protein: CASTGVNSPGGAEAFF. The V gene is TRBV12-3 or TRBV12-4, the J gene TRBJ1-1; TRBD1 matches 7 bases. After removal of 7 bases from V and 6 bases from J, the junction contained 17 bases not matched to a gene. The CDR3 length is 16 residues.

The gene calls are TRBV7-2 and TRBJ2-1, with TRBD2 identical over 12 bases. The better agreement between TRBJ2-5 and the DNA end casts doubt on the J call. CDR1 is SGHTA, CDR2 FQGNSA, per germline. This CDR3 comprises 14 residues. CDR3 region: CASGILAGGETQYF. In DNA, the CDR3 is TGTGCCAGCGGGATACTAGCGGGAGGAGAGACCCAGTACTTC.

The rearrangement uses TRBV5-1 and TRBJ2-5; 9 bases are shared with TRBD1. V shed 0 bases, J shed 3 bases, and the junction held 9 bases outside the gene matches. CDR1 and CDR2 (germline): SGHRS, YFSETQ. The CDR3 is made up of 17 amino acids. The CDR3, as DNA: TGCGCCAGCAGCTTGGTAGGACAGGGGATTTGGGAAGAGACCCAGTACTTC. This gives the protein CASSLVGQGIWEETQYF.

This sequence joins TRBV9 and TRBJ2-2; weak D call: TRBD2 (6 bases). The germline V gene encodes CDR1 SGDLS and CDR2 YYNGEE. V was clipped by 0 bases and J by 6 bases, with 15 bases between them. This CDR3 region has 16 residues. In DNA form, the CDR3 reads TGTGCCAGCAGCGTAGACCTAGCGTCAGATTCCGGGGAGCTGTTTTTT. This translates into CASSVDLASDSGELFF.

The chain has TRBV6-2 or TRBV6-3 and TRBJ1-6; 8 nucleotides match TRBD1. Germline lookup yields CDR1 MNHEY and CDR2 SVGEGT. This CDR3 has 16 residues. The trim removed 5 bases at V and 7 bases at J, leaving 10 bases unmatched. The CDR3 DNA reads as TGTGCCAGCAGTACCCAAAGACAGGGGTACAATTCACCCCTCCACTTT. This codes for CASSTQRQGYNSPLHF.

The chain carries TRBV12-3 or TRBV12-4 and TRBJ2-3; D is uncertain. The V gene lost 8 bases and the J gene lost 11 bases, with 23 bases spanning the gap. The CDR3 is 14 residues long. The CDR3 protein is CASRSRVNTDVQYF. CDR3 sequence (DNA): TGTGCCAGCCGGTCGAGAGTAAACACAGATGTGCAGTATTTT.

This rearrangement joins TRBV28 to TRBJ2-5, with D possibly TRBD1 on 6 matching bases. Trimming left V 3 bases short and J 0 bases short, with 14 bases between. The CDR3 is made up of 16 amino acids. Germline V gives CDR1 MDHEN, CDR2 SYDVKM. CDR3 in DNA: TGTGCCAGCAGTTTCCCTAGGACAGCGTACCAAGAGACCCAGTACTTC. This translates into CASSFPRTAYQETQYF.

A few counts support this clonotype. CDR3 DNA: TGCAGTGCTAGCGGGACAGTAAACACCGGGGAGCTGTTTTTT. Amino acid sequence: CSASGTVNTGELFF. The rearrangement links TRBV20-1 to TRBJ2-2; TRBD1 aligns across 7 bases. Germline V gives CDR1 DFQATT, CDR2 SNEGSKA (reference sequence). With V trimmed by 3 bases and J by 2 bases, 3 bases remained unmatched. The CDR3 consists of 14 residues.

The chain has TRBV28 and TRBJ1-4; D is perhaps TRBD1 (6 bases). The CDR3 contains 14 residues. Germline CDR1 and CDR2: MDHEN and SYDVKM. V dropped 7 bases and J dropped 4 bases, with 13 bases sitting between them. DNA of the CDR3: TGTGCCAGCACGCGAGGGGGGTTTAATGAAAAACTGTTTTTT. It yields the protein CASTRGGFNEKLFF.

This clonotype appeared a few times. The rearrangement links TRBV7-3 to TRBJ2-7, with D hard to call. Trimming left V 2 bases short and J 4 bases short, with 15 bases between. The CDR3 is 15 residues long. Germline-derived CDR1 and CDR2 are SGHTA and FQGTGA. This chain's CDR3 is CASSLYPSPGYEQYF. The CDR3 DNA sequence: TGTGCCAGCAGCTTATACCCATCGCCCGGTTACGAGCAGTACTTC.

The chain is built from TRBV14 and TRBJ2-7; 10 bases fit TRBD1. This CDR3 contains 15 residues. J lost 3 bases, V lost 4 bases, and 6 bases had no gene match. Germline V lookup: CDR1 SGHDN, CDR2 FVKESK. The CDR3 is CASSRAGTGVYEQYF. The CDR3, as DNA: TGTGCCAGCAGCCGAGCCGGGACAGGGGTCTACGAGCAGTACTTC.

This clonotype was seen only a few times. V usage is TRBV2 and J usage is TRBJ2-7, with D hard to call. The germline CDR1 and CDR2 sequences are SNHLY and FYNNEI. The CDR3 totals 13 residues. V dropped 3 bases and J dropped 4 bases, with 10 bases sitting between them. CDR3: CASSEALPYEQYF. The CDR3 region has the DNA TGTGCCAGCAGTGAGGCCCTCCCTTACGAGCAGTACTTC.

This clonotype was seen only a few times. V and J are TRBV7-2 and TRBJ2-4, with 16 nucleotides matching TRBD2. The junction had 8 bases not matched to a gene; V was cut back by 5 bases and J by 4 bases. Germline V gives CDR1 SGHTA, CDR2 FQGNSA. The CDR3 length is 18 residues. The CDR3 is CASSPPGLAGGSKNIQYF. CDR3 DNA: TGTGCCAGCAGCCCTCCGGGACTAGCGGGAGGGTCTAAAAACATTCAGTACTTC.

The CDR3 nucleotides read TGCAGTGCTAGAGACGGGAGGTCAGCACACTACGAGCAGTACTTC. Translating it yields CSARDGRSAHYEQYF. The chain has TRBV20-1 and TRBJ2-7, with 7 bases matching TRBD2. Unmatched junction bases numbered 8, after V lost 0 bases and J lost 3 bases. The CDR3 loop spans 15 amino acids. Per the germline V gene, CDR1 is DFQATT and CDR2 is SNEGSKA (reference sequence).

The CDR3 DNA is TGCAGCGTTGAAGCCTGGACTAGCGGGGCCTACAATGAGCAGTTCTTC. This sequence encodes CSVEAWTSGAYNEQFF. V is TRBV29-1 and J is TRBJ2-1; 12 bases agree with TRBD2. The germline V gene encodes CDR1 SQVTM and CDR2 ANQGSEA. The V segment lost 1 base and the J segment 2 bases; nucleotides outside the gene matches: 3. The CDR3 runs to 16 residues.

This chain joins TRBV6-2 or TRBV6-3 and TRBJ2-4; 15 nucleotides match TRBD2. CDR1 is MNHEY, CDR2 SVGEGT, per germline. The CDR3 has 16 amino acids. The junction had 11 bases not matched to a gene; V was cut back by 8 bases and J by 9 bases. The CDR3 is CASDKGTSGRISIQYF. The DNA of the CDR3 is TGTGCCAGCGACAAAGGGACTAGCGGGAGGATCAGCATTCAGTACTTC.